These T cell receptor beta chains were read from a single sample in a study of long-term antiretroviral therapy in people with HIV. The repertoire was sequenced with immunoSEQ multiplex PCR; TCRdb's copy has only in-frame clones and lacks some. Of around 13,000 clones in the sample, around 76% are singletons; the top ten hold roughly a quarter. Here the sequenced sample was unsorted PBMCs, taken 3.1 years after starting antiretroviral therapy. The origin of the receptors is a man between 35 and 55 years old with HIV. CDR3s include the opening cysteine and the closing phenylalanine or tryptophan. Fields, in order: D gene, clone size, V gene, J gene, CDR3 DNA, CDR3 protein. D genes are given only for firm matches. Clone size is not always given. Where it is, it says once, few, many or a class for expanded clones.

d_gene: TRBD2
abundance: once
v_gene: TRBV6-5
j_gene: TRBJ2-1
CDR3nt: TGTGCCACACAACTTCTTTCGGGGGGGCACAATGAGCAGTTCTTC
CDR3aa: CATQLLSGGHNEQFF

d_gene: .
abundance: .
v_gene: TRBV15
j_gene: TRBJ2-3
CDR3nt: TGTGCCACCAGCAGGCGGGGGACAGGAGCTAGCACAGATACGCAGTATTTT
CDR3aa: CATSRRGTGASTDTQYF

d_gene: .
abundance: .
v_gene: TRBV6-6
j_gene: TRBJ2-7
CDR3nt: TGTGCCAGCAGTTCCAATGTGTACGAGCAGTACTTC
CDR3aa: CASSSNVYEQYF

d_gene: .
abundance: .
v_gene: TRBV5-4
j_gene: TRBJ2-2
CDR3nt: TGTGCCAGCAGCCAACTAGAGGGCGGGGAGCTGTTTTTT
CDR3aa: CASSQLEGGELFF

d_gene: .
abundance: once
v_gene: TRBV7-2
j_gene: TRBJ1-1
CDR3nt: TGTGCCAGCAGCTTGGTACTAGGTGTTGGCACTGAAGCTTTCTTT
CDR3aa: CASSLVLGVGTEAFF

d_gene: TRBD1
abundance: few
v_gene: TRBV10-3
j_gene: TRBJ2-7
CDR3nt: TGTGCCATCAGTCCACGGGACAGGGGGTCCTACGAGCAGTACTTC
CDR3aa: CAISPRDRGSYEQYF

d_gene: .
abundance: once
v_gene: TRBV28
j_gene: TRBJ2-2
CDR3nt: TGTGCCAGCAGCGAAGGGGCAAACACCGGGGAGCTGTTTTTT
CDR3aa: CASSEGANTGELFF

d_gene: .
abundance: .
v_gene: TRBV6-6
j_gene: TRBJ2-6
CDR3nt: TGTGCCAGCAGTTACTCGGGGGGAAGGGCCAACGTCCTGACTTTC
CDR3aa: CASSYSGGRANVLTF

d_gene: .
abundance: .
v_gene: TRBV19
j_gene: TRBJ1-2
CDR3nt: TGTGCCAGTAGTATAGTGCCAGGGGATGGCTACACCTTC
CDR3aa: CASSIVPGDGYTF

d_gene: .
abundance: .
v_gene: TRBV18
j_gene: TRBJ1-2
CDR3nt: TGTGCCAGCTCACCGGGGGATACGCGCTATGGCTACACCTTC
CDR3aa: CASSPGDTRYGYTF

d_gene: .
abundance: .
v_gene: TRBV2
j_gene: TRBJ1-5
CDR3nt: TGTGCCAGCATGTTCGGGGGACCTGGTGGTCAGCCCCAGCATTTT
CDR3aa: CASMFGGPGGQPQHF

d_gene: TRBD2
abundance: .
v_gene: TRBV5-4
j_gene: TRBJ2-7
CDR3nt: TGTGCCAGCAGCCCCGGACTAGCGGGGGAGCAGTACTTC
CDR3aa: CASSPGLAGEQYF

d_gene: TRBD2
abundance: .
v_gene: TRBV14
j_gene: TRBJ2-1
CDR3nt: TGTGCCAGCAGCCAAGATCGGGGACTAGCGGGGAGGAATGAGCAGTTCTTC
CDR3aa: CASSQDRGLAGRNEQFF

d_gene: TRBD2
abundance: .
v_gene: TRBV5-1
j_gene: TRBJ2-1
CDR3nt: TGCGCCAGCAGCTCGGGGGGCTCCTACAATGAGCAGTTCTTC
CDR3aa: CASSSGGSYNEQFF

d_gene: .
abundance: .
v_gene: TRBV30
j_gene: TRBJ2-7
CDR3nt: TGTGCCTGGAGTGTACTAGGGTGGGAGCAGTACTTC
CDR3aa: CAWSVLGWEQYF

d_gene: TRBD1
abundance: once
v_gene: TRBV9
j_gene: TRBJ1-1
CDR3nt: TGTGCCAGCAGCGCAGGGGGGACTGAAGCTTTCTTT
CDR3aa: CASSAGGTEAFF

d_gene: TRBD1
abundance: .
v_gene: TRBV6-1
j_gene: TRBJ1-2
CDR3nt: TGTGCCAGCAGTGGAGCGACAGGGGGCGTAGATGGCTACACCTTC
CDR3aa: CASSGATGGVDGYTF

d_gene: TRBD2
abundance: .
v_gene: TRBV5-1
j_gene: TRBJ2-7
CDR3nt: TGCGCCAGCAGCCCAGGACTAGCGGGGCCTTACGAGCAGTACTTC
CDR3aa: CASSPGLAGPYEQYF

d_gene: TRBD1
abundance: .
v_gene: TRBV7-9
j_gene: TRBJ2-7
CDR3nt: TGTGCCAGCAGCCGGGCCCAGGGACAGGGTTTCCACGAGCAGTACTTC
CDR3aa: CASSRAQGQGFHEQYF

d_gene: .
abundance: .
v_gene: TRBV15
j_gene: TRBJ2-7
CDR3nt: TGTGCCACCAGCAGAGGGCAGGGGAGCTCCTACGAGCAGTACTTC
CDR3aa: CATSRGQGSSYEQYF

d_gene: .
abundance: .
v_gene: TRBV2
j_gene: TRBJ2-7
CDR3nt: TGTGCCAGCAGTGAAAATTCACCTTGGGACACCATCCCTAACGAGCAGTACTTC
CDR3aa: CASSENSPWDTIPNEQYF

d_gene: TRBD1
abundance: few
v_gene: TRBV7-9
j_gene: TRBJ1-1
CDR3nt: TGTGCCAGCAGCCACCGGGACAGGGTGAACACTGAAGCTTTCTTT
CDR3aa: CASSHRDRVNTEAFF

d_gene: TRBD1
abundance: medium-sized
v_gene: TRBV5-1
j_gene: TRBJ1-1
CDR3nt: TGCGCCAGCAGCCAACCGGGACAGGGTGAAGCTTTCTTT
CDR3aa: CASSQPGQGEAFF

d_gene: TRBD2
abundance: few
v_gene: TRBV7-9
j_gene: TRBJ2-3
CDR3nt: TGTGCCAGCAGCCGACTAGCTTGGGGCACAGATACGCAGTATTTT
CDR3aa: CASSRLAWGTDTQYF

d_gene: .
abundance: .
v_gene: TRBV6-6
j_gene: TRBJ1-2
CDR3nt: TGTGCCAGCAGTTACCCTAACTCACCCTTTGGCTACACCTTC
CDR3aa: CASSYPNSPFGYTF

d_gene: .
abundance: large
v_gene: TRBV4-1
j_gene: TRBJ1-2
CDR3nt: TGCGCCAGCAGCCAAGAATATCCGGATTCCTATGGCTACACCTTC
CDR3aa: CASSQEYPDSYGYTF

d_gene: .
abundance: .
v_gene: TRBV6-6
j_gene: TRBJ1-1
CDR3nt: TGTGCCAGCAGTTTCCCTCCGGAGGACGACACTGAAGCTTTCTTT
CDR3aa: CASSFPPEDDTEAFF

d_gene: .
abundance: .
v_gene: TRBV5-1
j_gene: TRBJ1-2
CDR3nt: TGCGCCAGCAGCCTCGGGGGCGCGAACTATGGCTACACCTTC
CDR3aa: CASSLGGANYGYTF

d_gene: .
abundance: few
v_gene: TRBV10-1
j_gene: TRBJ2-1
CDR3nt: TGCGCCAGCAGTGAAGGGAGCTCCTACAATGAGCAGTTCTTC
CDR3aa: CASSEGSSYNEQFF

d_gene: .
abundance: .
v_gene: TRBV15
j_gene: TRBJ1-5
CDR3nt: TGTGCCACCAGCAGAGATAAGGACAGTAATCAGCCCCAGCATTTT
CDR3aa: CATSRDKDSNQPQHF

d_gene: .
abundance: few
v_gene: TRBV10-2
j_gene: TRBJ1-2
CDR3nt: TGCGCCAGCAGTGGGCCTTTGGGGGGCTACACCTTC
CDR3aa: CASSGPLGGYTF

d_gene: TRBD1
abundance: few
v_gene: TRBV10-1
j_gene: TRBJ2-7
CDR3nt: TGCGCCAGCAGTGATGATCCCGAGACAGGGGATTACTACGAGCAGTACTTC
CDR3aa: CASSDDPETGDYYEQYF

d_gene: .
abundance: .
v_gene: TRBV27
j_gene: TRBJ2-7
CDR3nt: TGTGCCAGCAGTTTTAGGGATCTTACGGACGAGCAGTACTTC
CDR3aa: CASSFRDLTDEQYF

d_gene: .
abundance: .
v_gene: TRBV10-2
j_gene: TRBJ2-2
CDR3nt: TGCGCCAGCAGTGAGTTGGACAGAAACACCGGGGAGCTGTTTTTT
CDR3aa: CASSELDRNTGELFF

d_gene: TRBD1
abundance: few
v_gene: TRBV11-3
j_gene: TRBJ1-2
CDR3nt: TGTGCCAGCAGCTTACCCGGGGACAGGGAAGGCTACACCTTC
CDR3aa: CASSLPGDREGYTF

d_gene: TRBD1
abundance: few
v_gene: TRBV15
j_gene: TRBJ2-5
CDR3nt: TGTGCCACCAGCTACGCCGGGACAGCCCAAGAGACCCAGTACTTC
CDR3aa: CATSYAGTAQETQYF

d_gene: .
abundance: .
v_gene: TRBV5-1
j_gene: TRBJ1-2
CDR3nt: TGCGCCAGCAGCTTATACCAGACCTATGGCTACACCTTC
CDR3aa: CASSLYQTYGYTF

d_gene: .
abundance: .
v_gene: TRBV10-3
j_gene: TRBJ1-1
CDR3nt: TGTGCCATCAGTGACGGGACCACTGAAGCTTTCTTT
CDR3aa: CAISDGTTEAFF

d_gene: .
abundance: .
v_gene: TRBV5-1
j_gene: TRBJ2-5
CDR3nt: TGCGCCAGCAGCTTGTCCCTCCGGGACCGAAAAGAGACCCAGTACTTC
CDR3aa: CASSLSLRDRKETQYF

d_gene: .
abundance: few
v_gene: TRBV7-9
j_gene: TRBJ1-5
CDR3nt: TGTGCCAGCAGCCCAGGCCCTAGCAATCAGCCCCAGCATTTT
CDR3aa: CASSPGPSNQPQHF

d_gene: .
abundance: .
v_gene: TRBV5-1
j_gene: TRBJ2-7
CDR3nt: TGCGCCAGCAGCTCGGGGGTTGCGGACGAGCAGTACTTC
CDR3aa: CASSSGVADEQYF

d_gene: TRBD1
abundance: once
v_gene: TRBV6-1
j_gene: TRBJ2-6
CDR3nt: TGTGCCAGCAGAGGACAGGGTCTCGAAATCCTGACTTTC
CDR3aa: CASRGQGLEILTF

d_gene: TRBD1
abundance: .
v_gene: TRBV19
j_gene: TRBJ1-5
CDR3nt: TGTGCCAGTAGTATGGCTTCAGGGGGCGATCAGCCCCAGCATTTT
CDR3aa: CASSMASGGDQPQHF

d_gene: .
abundance: .
v_gene: TRBV10-2
j_gene: TRBJ2-3
CDR3nt: TGCGCCAGCAGCGCACCGGGACACCGGACTAGCACAGATACGCAGTATTTT
CDR3aa: CASSAPGHRTSTDTQYF

d_gene: .
abundance: .
v_gene: TRBV19
j_gene: TRBJ2-7
CDR3nt: TGTGCCAGTATGCGGGAAGCGAGGCTAGGATACGAGCAGTACTTC
CDR3aa: CASMREARLGYEQYF

d_gene: .
abundance: .
v_gene: TRBV5-5
j_gene: TRBJ2-7
CDR3nt: TGTGCCAGCAGCCTGGGGATGGTTTTTGGATCCTACGAGCAGTACTTC
CDR3aa: CASSLGMVFGSYEQYF

d_gene: .
abundance: few
v_gene: TRBV19
j_gene: TRBJ1-2
CDR3nt: TGTGCCAGTCAACGTGGGATAGGTCCCAACTATGGCTACACCTTC
CDR3aa: CASQRGIGPNYGYTF

d_gene: TRBD2
abundance: .
v_gene: TRBV4-2
j_gene: TRBJ2-7
CDR3nt: TGTGCCAGCAGCCAAGCGTCAGGGACTAGCGGGGCCTACGAGCAGTACTTC
CDR3aa: CASSQASGTSGAYEQYF

d_gene: .
abundance: .
v_gene: TRBV6-5
j_gene: TRBJ2-1
CDR3nt: TGTGCCAGCAGTTATAATGGAGCGGTCGGGGAGCAGTTCTTC
CDR3aa: CASSYNGAVGEQFF

d_gene: TRBD1
abundance: .
v_gene: TRBV6-5
j_gene: TRBJ1-1
CDR3nt: TGTGCCAGCAGAGCGGGACAGGGGATTACTGAAGCTTTCTTT
CDR3aa: CASRAGQGITEAFF

d_gene: TRBD1
abundance: once
v_gene: TRBV5-1
j_gene: TRBJ1-1
CDR3nt: TGCGCCAGCAGCTCCGTCGGACAGGGTTTGAACACTGAAGCTTTCTTT
CDR3aa: CASSSVGQGLNTEAFF

d_gene: .
abundance: .
v_gene: TRBV11-2
j_gene: TRBJ1-6
CDR3nt: TGTGCCAGCAGCTTAGGTCGGTCGAATTCACCCCTCCACTTT
CDR3aa: CASSLGRSNSPLHF

d_gene: TRBD1
abundance: .
v_gene: TRBV7-3
j_gene: TRBJ2-2
CDR3nt: TGTGCCAGCAGTCCTCGACAGGGCCCGAACACCGGGGAGCTGTTTTTT
CDR3aa: CASSPRQGPNTGELFF

d_gene: TRBD1
abundance: .
v_gene: TRBV5-4
j_gene: TRBJ1-1
CDR3nt: TGTGCCAGCAGCTGGATGGGACAGGGGGTGGGTGAAGCTTTCTTT
CDR3aa: CASSWMGQGVGEAFF

d_gene: .
abundance: .
v_gene: TRBV12-5
j_gene: TRBJ2-3
CDR3nt: TGTGCTAGTGGTCCCTTCCTAGGAACTAGCACAGATACGCAGTATTTT
CDR3aa: CASGPFLGTSTDTQYF

d_gene: TRBD1
abundance: .
v_gene: TRBV30
j_gene: TRBJ1-1
CDR3nt: TGTGCCTGGAGTCCAGGGGGCCCTGAAGCTTTCTTT
CDR3aa: CAWSPGGPEAFF

d_gene: .
abundance: .
v_gene: TRBV5-6
j_gene: TRBJ1-2
CDR3nt: TGTGCCAGCAGCTCTCCCGGACAGACGAACTATGGCTACACCTTC
CDR3aa: CASSSPGQTNYGYTF